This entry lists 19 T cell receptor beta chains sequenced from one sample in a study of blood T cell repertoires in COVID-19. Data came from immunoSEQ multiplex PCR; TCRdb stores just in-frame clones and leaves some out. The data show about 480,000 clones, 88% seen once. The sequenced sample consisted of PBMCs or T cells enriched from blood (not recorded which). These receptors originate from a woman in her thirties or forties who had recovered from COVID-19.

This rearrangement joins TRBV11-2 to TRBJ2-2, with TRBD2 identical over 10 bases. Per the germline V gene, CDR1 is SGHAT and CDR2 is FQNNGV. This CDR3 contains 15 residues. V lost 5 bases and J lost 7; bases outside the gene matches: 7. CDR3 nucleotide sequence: TGTGCCAGCAGCCCCAGCGGGAGGGAGGACGGGGAGCTGTTTTTT. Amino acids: CASSPSGREDGELFF. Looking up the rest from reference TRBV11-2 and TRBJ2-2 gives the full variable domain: EAGVAQSPRYKIIEKRQSVAFWCNPISGHATLYWYQQILGQGPKLLIQFQNNGVVDDSQLPKDRFSAERLKGVDSTLKIQPAKLEDSAVYLCASSPSGREDGELFFGEGSRLTVL.

CDR3 loop: CASSSVGAGEQYF. The CDR3 DNA is TGTGCCAGCAGCTCGGTGGGGGCTGGCGAGCAGTACTTC. V and J are TRBV7-9 and TRBJ2-7, with a tentative D call TRBD1 (6 bases). The germline V gene encodes CDR1 SEHNR and CDR2 FQNEAQ (reference sequence). The germline V and J ends were trimmed by 4 bases and 6 bases, with 13 bases remaining between them. CDR3 length: 13 residues.

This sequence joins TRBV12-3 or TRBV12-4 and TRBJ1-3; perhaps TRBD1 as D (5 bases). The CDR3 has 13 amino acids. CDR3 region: CATHRRPGNTIYF. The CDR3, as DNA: TGTGCGACCCACAGGCGCCCTGGAAACACCATATATTTT.

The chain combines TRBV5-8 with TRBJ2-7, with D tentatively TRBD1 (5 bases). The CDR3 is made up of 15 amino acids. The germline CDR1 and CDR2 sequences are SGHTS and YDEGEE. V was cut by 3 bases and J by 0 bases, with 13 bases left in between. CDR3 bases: TGTGCCAGCAGCTGGACCAGACAGCGCTCCTACGAGCAGTACTTC. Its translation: CASSWTRQRSYEQYF.

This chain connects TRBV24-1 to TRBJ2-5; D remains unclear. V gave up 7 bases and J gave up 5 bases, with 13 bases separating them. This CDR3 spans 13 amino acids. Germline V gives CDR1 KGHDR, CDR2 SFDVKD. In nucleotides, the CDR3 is TGTGCCACCAGCGCGGTTTACGCGGAGACCCAGTACTTC. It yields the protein CATSAVYAETQYF.

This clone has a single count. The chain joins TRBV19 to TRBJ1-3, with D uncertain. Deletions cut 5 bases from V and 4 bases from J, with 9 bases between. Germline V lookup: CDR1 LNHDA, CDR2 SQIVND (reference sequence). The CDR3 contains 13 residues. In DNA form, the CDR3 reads TGTGCCAGTAGTGAGAGAATAGGAAACACCATATATTTT. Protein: CASSERIGNTIYF.

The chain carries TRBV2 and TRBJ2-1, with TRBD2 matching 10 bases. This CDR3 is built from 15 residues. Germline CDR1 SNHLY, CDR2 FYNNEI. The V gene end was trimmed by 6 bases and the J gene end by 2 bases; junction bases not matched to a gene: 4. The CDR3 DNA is TGTGCCAGCAGCCTTCTAGCGGGAGCCTACAATGAGCAGTTCTTC. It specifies CASSLLAGAYNEQFF.

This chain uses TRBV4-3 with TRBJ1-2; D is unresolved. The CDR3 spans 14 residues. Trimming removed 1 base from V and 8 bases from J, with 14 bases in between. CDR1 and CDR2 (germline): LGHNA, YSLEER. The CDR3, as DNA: TGCGCCAGCAGCCAAGTTCGGACTTCTGCAGGCTACACCTTC. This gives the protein CASSQVRTSAGYTF.

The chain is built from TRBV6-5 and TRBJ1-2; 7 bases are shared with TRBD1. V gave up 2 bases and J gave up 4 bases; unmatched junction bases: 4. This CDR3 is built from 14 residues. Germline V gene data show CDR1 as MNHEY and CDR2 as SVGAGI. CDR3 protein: CASSYRTGPYGYTF. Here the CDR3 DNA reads TGTGCCAGCAGTTACCGGACAGGCCCCTATGGCTACACCTTC.

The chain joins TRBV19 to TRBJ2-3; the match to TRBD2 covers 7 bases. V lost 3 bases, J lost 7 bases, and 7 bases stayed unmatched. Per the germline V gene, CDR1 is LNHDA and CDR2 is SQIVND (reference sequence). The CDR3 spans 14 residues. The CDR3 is CASSMKAGLNTQYF. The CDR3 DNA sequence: TGTGCCAGTAGTATGAAAGCGGGACTAAATACGCAGTATTTT.

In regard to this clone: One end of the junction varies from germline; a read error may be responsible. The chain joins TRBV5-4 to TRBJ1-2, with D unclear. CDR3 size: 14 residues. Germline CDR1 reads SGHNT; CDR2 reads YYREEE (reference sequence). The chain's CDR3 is CVSSLVAGSYGYTF. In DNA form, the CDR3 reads TGTGTCAGCAGCTTGGTCGCGGGTAGCTATGGCTACACCTTC.

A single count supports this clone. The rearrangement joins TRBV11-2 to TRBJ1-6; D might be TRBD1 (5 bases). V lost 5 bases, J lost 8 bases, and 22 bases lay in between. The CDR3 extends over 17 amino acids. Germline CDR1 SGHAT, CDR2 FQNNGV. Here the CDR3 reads CASSAQVGLTSHSPLHF. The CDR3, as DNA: TGTGCCAGCAGCGCACAAGTGGGGCTTACCTCCCATTCACCCCTCCACTTT.

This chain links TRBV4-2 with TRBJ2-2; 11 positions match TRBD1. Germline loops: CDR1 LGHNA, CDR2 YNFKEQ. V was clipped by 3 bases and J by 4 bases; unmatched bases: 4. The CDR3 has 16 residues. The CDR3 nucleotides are TGTGCCAGCAGCCAGTCCGGGACAGGGGGCACCGGGGAGCTGTTTTTT. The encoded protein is CASSQSGTGGTGELFF.

For the CDR3, the DNA is TGCGCCAGCAGATCATCCAATGAGCAGTTCTTC. Amino acid sequence: CASRSSNEQFF. The chain is built from TRBV23-1 and TRBJ2-1, with D unclear. TRBV23-1 is noted as an ORF with a role that remains uncertain. V dropped 6 bases and J dropped 6 bases, with 6 bases sitting between them. CDR3 size: 11 residues.

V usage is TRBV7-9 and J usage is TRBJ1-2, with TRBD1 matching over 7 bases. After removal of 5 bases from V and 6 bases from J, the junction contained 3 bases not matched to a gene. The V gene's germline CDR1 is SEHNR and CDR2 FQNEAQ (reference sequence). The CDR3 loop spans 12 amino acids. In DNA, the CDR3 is TGTGCCAGCAGCCCTACAGGGGATGGCTACACCTTC. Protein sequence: CASSPTGDGYTF.

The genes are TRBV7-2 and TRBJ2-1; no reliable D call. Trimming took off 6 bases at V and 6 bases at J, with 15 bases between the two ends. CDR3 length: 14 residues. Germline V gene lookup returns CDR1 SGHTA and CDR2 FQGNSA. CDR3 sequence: CASSLPPRSNEQFF. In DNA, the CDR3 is TGTGCCAGCAGTCTACCCCCTAGATCCAATGAGCAGTTCTTC. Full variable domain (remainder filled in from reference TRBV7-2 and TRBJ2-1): GAGVSQSPSNKVTEKGKDVELRCDPISGHTALYWYRQSLGQGLEFLIYFQGNSAPDKSGLPSDRFSAERTGGSVSTLTIQRTQQEDSAVYLCASSLPPRSNEQFFGPGTRLTVL.

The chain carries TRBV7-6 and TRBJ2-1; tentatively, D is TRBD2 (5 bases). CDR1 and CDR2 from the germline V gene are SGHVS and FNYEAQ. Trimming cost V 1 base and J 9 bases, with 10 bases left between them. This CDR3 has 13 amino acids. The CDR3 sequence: CASSLGLAVEQFF. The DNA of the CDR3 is TGTGCCAGCAGCTTAGGGCTAGCAGTTGAGCAGTTCTTC.

The CDR3: CASSDSGTSGYNEQFF. In nucleotides, the CDR3 is TGTGCCAGCAGCGATTCCGGGACTAGCGGATACAATGAGCAGTTCTTC. V and J are TRBV9 and TRBJ2-1, with TRBD2 matching 11 bases. CDR1 and CDR2 from the germline V gene are SGDLS and YYNGEE. CDR3 length: 16 residues. Trimming at V came to 3 bases and at J to 4 bases, leaving 6 bases not matched to a gene. Complete variable domain (other parts from reference TRBV9 and TRBJ2-1): DSGVTQTPKHLITATGQRVTLRCSPRSGDLSVYWYQQSLDQGLQFLIQYYNGEERAKGNILERFSAQQFPDLHSELNLSSLELGDSALYFCASSDSGTSGYNEQFFGPGTRLTVL.

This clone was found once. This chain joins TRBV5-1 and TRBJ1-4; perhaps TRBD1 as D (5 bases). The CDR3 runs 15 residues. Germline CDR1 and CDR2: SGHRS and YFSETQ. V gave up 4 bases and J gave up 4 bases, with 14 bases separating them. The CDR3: CASSPPGGYNEKLFF. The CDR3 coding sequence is TGCGCCAGCAGCCCCCCGGGGGGTTATAATGAAAAACTGTTTTTT.